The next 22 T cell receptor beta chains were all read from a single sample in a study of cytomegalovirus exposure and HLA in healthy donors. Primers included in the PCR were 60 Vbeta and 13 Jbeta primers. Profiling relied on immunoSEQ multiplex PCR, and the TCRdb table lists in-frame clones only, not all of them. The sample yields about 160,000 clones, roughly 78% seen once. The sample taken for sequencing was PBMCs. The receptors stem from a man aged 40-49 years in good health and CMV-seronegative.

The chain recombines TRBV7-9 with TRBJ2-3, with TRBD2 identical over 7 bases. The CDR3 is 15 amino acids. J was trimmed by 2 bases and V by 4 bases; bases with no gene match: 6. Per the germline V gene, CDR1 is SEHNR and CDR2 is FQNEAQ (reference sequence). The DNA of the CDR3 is TGTGCCAGCAGCTACGGACTAGTCTCCACAGATACGCAGTATTTT. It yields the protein CASSYGLVSTDTQYF.

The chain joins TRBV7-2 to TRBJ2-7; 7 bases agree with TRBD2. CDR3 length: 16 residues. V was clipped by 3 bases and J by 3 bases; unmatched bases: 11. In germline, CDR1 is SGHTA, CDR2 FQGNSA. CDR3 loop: CASSLAGGGRVYEQYF. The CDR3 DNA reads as TGTGCCAGCAGCTTGGCCGGGGGAGGGAGGGTCTACGAGCAGTACTTC.

CDR3 in amino acids: CASSYVDRQYQPQHF. The CDR3 DNA follows: TGTGCCAGCAGTTATGTTGACAGGCAATATCAGCCCCAGCATTTT. The chain recombines TRBV28 with TRBJ1-5; tentative D call: TRBD1 (6 bases). CDR3 length: 15 amino acids. Germline loops: CDR1 MDHEN, CDR2 SYDVKM. V lost 4 bases, J lost 5 bases, and 15 bases lay in between. Supplemented by reference TRBV28 and TRBJ1-5, the full variable domain reads DVKVTQSSRYLVKRTGEKVFLECVQDMDHENMFWYRQDPGLGLRLIYFSYDVKMKEKGDIPEGYSVSREKKERFSLILESASTNQTSMYLCASSYVDRQYQPQHFGDGTRLSIL.

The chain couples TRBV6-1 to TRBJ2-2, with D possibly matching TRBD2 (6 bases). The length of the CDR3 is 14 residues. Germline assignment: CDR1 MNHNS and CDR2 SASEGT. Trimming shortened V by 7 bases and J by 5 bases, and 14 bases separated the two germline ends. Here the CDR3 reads CASIAVAATGELFF. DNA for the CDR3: TGTGCCAGCATTGCGGTAGCGGCTACCGGGGAGCTGTTTTTT.

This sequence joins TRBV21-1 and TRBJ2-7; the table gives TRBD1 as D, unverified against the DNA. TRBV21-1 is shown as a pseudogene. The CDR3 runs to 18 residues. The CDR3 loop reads CASTKPHNDRGFPYEQYF. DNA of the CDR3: TGTGCCAGCACCAAACCTCATAACGACAGGGGATTCCCCTACGAGCAGTACTTC.

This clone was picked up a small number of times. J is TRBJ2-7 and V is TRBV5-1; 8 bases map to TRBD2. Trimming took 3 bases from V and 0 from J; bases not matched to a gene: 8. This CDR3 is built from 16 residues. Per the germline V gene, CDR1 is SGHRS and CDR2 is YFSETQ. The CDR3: CASSYDLSGSSYEQYF. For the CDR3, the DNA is TGCGCCAGCAGCTATGATTTAAGCGGGAGCTCCTACGAGCAGTACTTC.

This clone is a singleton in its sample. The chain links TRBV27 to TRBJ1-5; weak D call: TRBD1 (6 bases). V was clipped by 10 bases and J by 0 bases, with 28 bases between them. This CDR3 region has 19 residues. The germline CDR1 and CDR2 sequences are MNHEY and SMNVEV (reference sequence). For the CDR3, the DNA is TGTGCCATCCTCGACTATTATCCCAGGGGTCGCTATAGCAATCAGCCCCAGCATTTT. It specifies CAILDYYPRGRYSNQPQHF.

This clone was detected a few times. CDR3 bases: TGTGCCAGTAGTATAGCTCATTTAGAGGGAGATACGCAGTATTTT. This encodes CASSIAHLEGDTQYF. This chain links TRBV19 with TRBJ2-3; D possibly corresponds to TRBD2 (5 bases). Trimming took off 1 base at V and 5 bases at J, with 13 bases between the two ends. This CDR3 is 15 amino acids long. Germline V lookup: CDR1 LNHDA, CDR2 SQIVND (reference sequence).

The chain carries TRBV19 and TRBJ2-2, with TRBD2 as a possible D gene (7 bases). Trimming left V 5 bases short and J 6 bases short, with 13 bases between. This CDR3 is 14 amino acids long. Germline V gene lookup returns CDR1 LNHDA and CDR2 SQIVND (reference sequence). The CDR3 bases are TGTGCCAGTAGTTGGGGGGGCACGGCCGGGGAGCTGTTTTTT. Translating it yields CASSWGGTAGELFF.

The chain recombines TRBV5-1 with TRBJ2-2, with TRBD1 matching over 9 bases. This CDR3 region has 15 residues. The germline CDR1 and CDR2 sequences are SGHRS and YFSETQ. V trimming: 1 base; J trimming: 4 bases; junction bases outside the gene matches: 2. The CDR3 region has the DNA TGCGCCAGCAGCTTGAGGACAGGGGTCACCGGGGAGCTGTTTTTT. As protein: CASSLRTGVTGELFF.

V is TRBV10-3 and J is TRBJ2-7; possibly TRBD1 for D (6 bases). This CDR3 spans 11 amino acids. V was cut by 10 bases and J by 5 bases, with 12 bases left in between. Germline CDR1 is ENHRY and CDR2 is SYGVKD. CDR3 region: CATTGLHEQYF. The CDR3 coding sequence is TGTGCCACCACAGGGTTGCACGAGCAGTACTTC.

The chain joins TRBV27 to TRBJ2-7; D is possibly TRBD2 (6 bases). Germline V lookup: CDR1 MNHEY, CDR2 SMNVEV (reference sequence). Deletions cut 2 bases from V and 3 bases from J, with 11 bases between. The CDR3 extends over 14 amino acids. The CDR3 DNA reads TGTGCCAGCAGTTTAGAGTGGGGGGACTACGAGCAGTACTTC. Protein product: CASSLEWGDYEQYF.

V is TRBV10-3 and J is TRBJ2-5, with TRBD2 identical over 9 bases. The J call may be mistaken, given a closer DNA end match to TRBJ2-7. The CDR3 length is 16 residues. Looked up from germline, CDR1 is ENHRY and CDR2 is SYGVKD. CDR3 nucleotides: TGTGCCATCAGTGATGGGACTAGCCCACGCTCCTACGAGCAGTACTTC. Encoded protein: CAISDGTSPRSYEQYF.

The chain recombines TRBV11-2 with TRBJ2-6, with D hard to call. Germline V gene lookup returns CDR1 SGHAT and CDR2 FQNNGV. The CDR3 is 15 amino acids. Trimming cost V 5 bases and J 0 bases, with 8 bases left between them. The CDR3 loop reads CASSLTGSGANVLTF. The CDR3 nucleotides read TGTGCCAGCAGCCTAACGGGCTCTGGGGCCAACGTCCTGACTTTC. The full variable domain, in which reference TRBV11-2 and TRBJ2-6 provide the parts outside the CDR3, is EAGVAQSPRYKIIEKRQSVAFWCNPISGHATLYWYQQILGQGPKLLIQFQNNGVVDDSQLPKDRFSAERLKGVDSTLKIQPAKLEDSAVYLCASSLTGSGANVLTFGAGSRLTVL.

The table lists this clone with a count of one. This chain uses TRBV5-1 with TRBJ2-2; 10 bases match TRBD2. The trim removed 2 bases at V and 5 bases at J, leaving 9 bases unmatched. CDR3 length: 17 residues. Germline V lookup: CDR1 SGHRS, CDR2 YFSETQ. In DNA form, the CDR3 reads TGCGCCAGCAGCTTAACTTTAGCGGGAGGCGGGACCGGGGAGCTGTTTTTT. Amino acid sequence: CASSLTLAGGGTGELFF.

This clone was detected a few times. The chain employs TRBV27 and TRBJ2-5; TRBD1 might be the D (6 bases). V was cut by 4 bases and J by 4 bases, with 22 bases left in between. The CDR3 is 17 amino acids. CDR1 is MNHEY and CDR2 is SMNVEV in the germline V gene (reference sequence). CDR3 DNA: TGTGCCAGCAGTTCCCCTAGCCAGGGGCGGCGAGGAGAGACCCAGTACTTC. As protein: CASSSPSQGRRGETQYF.

CDR3 in DNA: TGTGCCAGCAGCTTAGATAAGCATTACTACGAGCAGTACTTC. The encoded protein is CASSLDKHYYEQYF. J is TRBJ2-7 and V is TRBV7-8; D uncertain. Germline V lookup: CDR1 SGHVS, CDR2 FQNEAQ. Trimming stripped 1 base from V and 3 bases from J, with 10 bases between. The CDR3 sequence is 14 residues long.

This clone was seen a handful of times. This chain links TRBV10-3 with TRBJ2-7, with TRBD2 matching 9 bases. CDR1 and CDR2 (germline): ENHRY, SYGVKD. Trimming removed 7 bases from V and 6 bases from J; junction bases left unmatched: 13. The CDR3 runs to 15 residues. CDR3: CAITPGEREVGEQYF. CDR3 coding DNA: TGTGCCATCACCCCCGGGGAGCGGGAGGTAGGCGAGCAGTACTTC.

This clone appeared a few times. Here the CDR3 reads CASSYSQGAPHEQFF. For the CDR3, the DNA is TGTGCCAGCAGTTACTCACAGGGGGCGCCCCATGAGCAGTTCTTC. This chain uses TRBV6-5 with TRBJ2-1, with 9 bases that match TRBD1. Germline CDR1 MNHEY, CDR2 SVGAGI. J gave up 8 bases and V 0 bases, and 5 bases lay outside the gene matches. The CDR3 has 15 residues.

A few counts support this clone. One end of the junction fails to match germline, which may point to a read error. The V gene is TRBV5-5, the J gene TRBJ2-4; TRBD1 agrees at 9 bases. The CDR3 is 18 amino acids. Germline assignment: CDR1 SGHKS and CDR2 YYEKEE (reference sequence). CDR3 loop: CASSSIFRDRVAKNSQYF. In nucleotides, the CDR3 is TGTGCCAGCAGCTCCATATTCCGGGACAGGGTAGCCAAAAACAGTCAGTACTTC.

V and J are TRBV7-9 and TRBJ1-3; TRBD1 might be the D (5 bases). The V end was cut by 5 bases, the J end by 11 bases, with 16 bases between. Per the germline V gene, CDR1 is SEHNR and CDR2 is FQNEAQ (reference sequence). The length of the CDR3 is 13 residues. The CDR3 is CASSRGENGPIYF. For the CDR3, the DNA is TGTGCCAGCAGCCGGGGGGAGAACGGGCCCATATATTTT.

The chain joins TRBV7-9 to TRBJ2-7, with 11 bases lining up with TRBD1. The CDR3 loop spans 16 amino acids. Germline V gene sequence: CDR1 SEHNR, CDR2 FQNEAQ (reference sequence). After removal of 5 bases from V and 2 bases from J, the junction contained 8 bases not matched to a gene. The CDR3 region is CASSPSGQGAPYEQYF. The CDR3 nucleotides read TGTGCCAGCAGCCCCTCAGGACAGGGGGCTCCCTACGAGCAGTACTTC.